This T cell receptor beta chain is from a study of control samples from healthy donors and cancer patients. The V and J ends lost 3 bases and 3 bases, in that order; junction bases with no gene match: 3. The CDR3 has 13 amino acids. Germline CDR1 is SGHRS and CDR2 is YFSETQ. Libraries were prepared by immunoSEQ multiplex PCR; TCRdb keeps only in-frame clonotypes and omits some of them. The sample contains over 100,000 clones, about 92% of which appear only once. The sequence was obtained from a woman in her forties or fifties in good health. V usage is TRBV5-1 and J usage is TRBJ2-7; 7 nucleotides align to TRBD1. The sequenced sample consisted of blood. The CDR3 nucleotides read TGCGCCAGCAGCTGGACAGGAGACTACGAGCAGTACTTC. This translates into CASSWTGDYEQYF.